The 27 T cell receptor beta chains presented below share a single source sample, sequenced in a study of T-cell reconstitution after alpha-beta-depleted transplantation in children. Preparation of the TCRbeta library involved a method that used unique molecular identifiers. Each CDR3 protein gets one entry after TCRdb re-called the PCR reads with MiXCR. The data hold about 130,000 distinct CDR3 sequences, with about 9.6% observed a single time. Sequencing used PBMCs, mostly from graft donor cells, obtained 180 days after TCRalphabeta/CD19-depleted stem cell transplant. These receptors all come from a girl in the first two years of life who had a stem cell transplant for combined immunodeficiency, so the T cells may come from the graft donor.

A word on this clonotype: One end of the junction varies from germline; a read error may be responsible. The J gene is TRBJ1-1, the V gene TRBV11-2; D might be TRBD1 (5 bases). The CDR3 contains 19 residues. The germline V gene has CDR1 SGHAT and CDR2 FQNNGV. Here the CDR3 reads CASSLDHRDARRLRAEAFF. The CDR3 DNA sequence: TGTGCCAGCAGCCTAGACCACCGGGACGCCCGACGCCTACGCGCTGAAGCTTTCTTT.

This clonotype was seen many times. The chain combines TRBV5-1 with TRBJ2-5, with TRBD1 identical over 8 bases. CDR1 is SGHRS and CDR2 is YFSETQ in the germline V gene. V lost 0 bases to trimming and J lost 2 bases; unmatched junction nucleotides: 6. The CDR3 extends over 16 amino acids. This chain's CDR3 is CASSLAGQGEQETQYF. CDR3 in DNA: TGCGCCAGCAGCTTGGCCGGACAGGGAGAACAAGAGACCCAGTACTTC.

In this sample, this clonotype turned up a few times. The chain has TRBV6-5 and TRBJ1-5, with D possibly being TRBD1 (5 bases). Trimming took off 0 bases at V and 1 base at J, with 13 bases between the two ends. The CDR3 is 17 amino acids. CDR1 is MNHEY and CDR2 is SVGAGI in the germline V gene. DNA for the CDR3: TGTGCCAGCAGTTACTCAGGTGGAAGGGACAGCAATCAGCCCCAGCATTTT. Translating it yields CASSYSGGRDSNQPQHF.

J is TRBJ2-7 and V is TRBV5-1, with 7 bases fitting TRBD1. This CDR3 contains 15 residues. Trimming removed 1 base from V and 0 bases from J; junction bases left unmatched: 4. The germline V gene has CDR1 SGHRS and CDR2 YFSETQ. The CDR3 DNA reads TGCGCCAGCAGCTTGAGACAGGGTAACTCCTACGAGCAGTACTTC. Translated, it gives CASSLRQGNSYEQYF.

This sequence joins TRBV7-3 and TRBJ2-1, with 7 bases matching TRBD1. Germline loops: CDR1 SGHTA, CDR2 FQGTGA. This CDR3 has 16 residues. The V gene end was trimmed by 6 bases and the J gene end by 7 bases; junction bases not matched to a gene: 15. The CDR3 protein is CASSLRGPLFGNEQFF. For the CDR3, the DNA is TGTGCCAGCAGTCTAAGGGGGCCTTTGTTTGGGAATGAGCAGTTCTTC.

This clonotype was seen a few times. The chain combines TRBV4-2 with TRBJ2-4, with 10 bases identical to TRBD2. Germline lookup yields CDR1 LGHNA and CDR2 YNFKEQ. The CDR3 sequence is 18 residues long. J lost 0 bases, V lost 4 bases, and 9 bases had no gene match. The CDR3 DNA follows: TGTGCCAGCAGCCGGGGGAGCGGGAGGGGAGTAGCCAAAAACATTCAGTACTTC. Translated, it gives CASSRGSGRGVAKNIQYF.

For the CDR3, the DNA is TGTGCCAGCAGTTCCCTGGACGAGCAGTACTTC. This translates into CASSSLDEQYF. The chain is built from TRBV12-3 or TRBV12-4 and TRBJ2-7; unclear D gene. V lost 4 bases and J lost 5, with 6 bases in between. This CDR3 spans 11 amino acids.

The CDR3 coding sequence is TGTGCCAGCAGCATTACAGGGGGAACTAATGAAAAACTGTTTTTT. Residues: CASSITGGTNEKLFF. V and J are TRBV3-1 and TRBJ1-4; 8 bases line up with TRBD1. V lost 5 bases to trimming and J lost 1 base; unmatched junction nucleotides: 3. CDR3 size: 15 residues. CDR1 LGHDT and CDR2 YNNKEL come from the germline V gene (reference sequence).

There are a few counts of this clonotype. Here the CDR3 DNA reads TGTGCCAGCAGCTTAAGGGTTCTAGCGGGAGGAGATACGCAGTATTTT. As protein: CASSLRVLAGGDTQYF. This chain joins TRBV7-2 and TRBJ2-3, with 11 bases lining up with TRBD2. The CDR3 sequence is 16 residues long. Looked up from germline, CDR1 is SGHTA and CDR2 is FQGNSA. V dropped 2 bases and J dropped 5; count of bases not matched to a gene: 6. The full variable domain, completed using reference TRBV7-2 and TRBJ2-3, is GAGVSQSPSNKVTEKGKDVELRCDPISGHTALYWYRQSLGQGLEFLIYFQGNSAPDKSGLPSDRFSAERTGGSVSTLTIQRTQQEDSAVYLCASSLRVLAGGDTQYFGPGTRLTVL.

As regards this clonotype: At one end the junction does not follow the germline gene, possibly because of a read error. This chain uses TRBV12-3 or TRBV12-4 with TRBJ1-1; D possibly corresponds to TRBD1 (5 bases). The CDR3 covers 14 residues. The DNA of the CDR3 is TGTGCCAGCAGTTTGGACTGGGGGAACACTGAATCTTTCTTT. It translates to CASSLDWGNTESFF.

V is TRBV24-1 and J is TRBJ2-7; D may be TRBD1 or TRBD2 (5 bases each). Germline assignment: CDR1 KGHDR and CDR2 SFDVKD. Deletions cut 3 bases from V and 0 bases from J, with 14 bases between. The CDR3 loop spans 16 amino acids. CDR3 protein: CATSDPRDPSSYEQYF. The CDR3 DNA sequence: TGTGCCACCAGTGATCCCAGGGACCCTAGCTCCTACGAGCAGTACTTC.

The V and J genes are TRBV27 and TRBJ2-3; 7 bases fit TRBD1. Trimming cost V 5 bases and J 1 base; bases outside gene matches: 6. The germline gives CDR1 MNHEY, CDR2 SMNVEV (reference sequence). There are 15 residues in the CDR3. CDR3: CASSPNRGGTDTQYF. CDR3 in DNA: TGTGCCAGCAGTCCCAACAGGGGAGGCACAGATACGCAGTATTTT.

About this clonotype itself: A junction end diverges from the germline sequence, so it may reflect a read error. This chain connects TRBV18 to TRBJ2-7; D ambiguous. Looked up from germline, CDR1 is KGHSH and CDR2 is LQKENI. CDR3 length equals 12 residues. CDR3: CASPPNGYEQYF. The CDR3 DNA is TGTGCCAGCCCACCAAACGGCTACGAGCAGTACTTC. The variable domain in full, completed from reference TRBV18 and TRBJ2-7, reads NAGVMQNPRHLVRRRGQEARLRCSPMKGHSHVYWYRQLPEEGLKFMVYLQKENIIDESGMPKERFSAEFPKEGPSILRIQQVVRGDSAAYFCASPPNGYEQYFGPGTRLTVT.

This clonotype was detected many times. The rearrangement links TRBV7-8 to TRBJ2-1, with no clear D. Germline CDR1 reads SGHVS; CDR2 reads FQNEAQ. The CDR3 length is 12 residues. V shed 3 bases and J shed 6 bases, with 6 bases lying between them. DNA of the CDR3: TGTGCCAGCAGCTTCGCAGTCAATGAGCAGTTCTTC. Residues: CASSFAVNEQFF. Full variable domain (missing parts from reference TRBV7-8 and TRBJ2-1): GAGVSQSPRYKVAKRGQDVALRCDPISGHVSLFWYQQALGQGPEFLTYFQNEAQLDKSGLPSDRFFAERPEGSVSTLKIQRTQQEDSAVYLCASSFAVNEQFFGPGTRLTVL.

This clonotype was observed a handful of times. This sequence joins TRBV6-2 or TRBV6-3 and TRBJ2-5; 7 bases align to TRBD1. Germline assignment: CDR1 MNHEY and CDR2 SVGEGT. This CDR3 comprises 13 residues. J lost 5 bases, V lost 7 bases, and 7 bases had no gene match. CDR3 nucleotide sequence: TGTGCCAGCACCTACAGGGGCTGGGAGACCCAGTACTTC. As protein: CASTYRGWETQYF.

This chain uses TRBV7-9 with TRBJ2-4; possibly TRBD1 or TRBD2 for D (5 bases each). Trimming shortened V by 5 bases and J by 14 bases, and 22 bases separated the two germline ends. Germline values: CDR1 SEHNR, CDR2 FQNEAQ (reference sequence). The CDR3 is made up of 14 amino acids. The CDR3 bases are TGTGCCAGCAGCCCCCCTCCTCAGGGACGGTCCGAGTACTTC. Translating it yields CASSPPPQGRSEYF.

The rearrangement joins TRBV5-1 to TRBJ2-7, with no clear D. The V end was cut by 2 bases, the J end by 3 bases, with 9 bases between. There are 13 residues in the CDR3. The V gene's germline CDR1 is SGHRS and CDR2 YFSETQ. Here the CDR3 DNA reads TGCGCCAGCAGCTTAACCCTGGGCTACGAGCAGTACTTC. Its translation is CASSLTLGYEQYF.

V usage is TRBV6-1 and J usage is TRBJ2-7; 7 nucleotides agree with TRBD2. V dropped 4 bases and J dropped 3; count of bases not matched to a gene: 9. CDR3 length: 15 residues. Germline V lookup: CDR1 MNHNS, CDR2 SASEGT. CDR3 bases: TGTGCCAGCAGTGCGATACCGGGACTATACTACGAGCAGTACTTC. Translating it yields CASSAIPGLYYEQYF.

This sequence joins TRBV20-1 and TRBJ2-5; the match to TRBD2 covers 10 bases. V lost 2 bases to trimming and J lost 4 bases; unmatched junction nucleotides: 1. The germline gives CDR1 DFQATT, CDR2 SNEGSKA (reference sequence). This CDR3 spans 13 amino acids. CDR3 in DNA: TGCAGTGCTAGACTAGCGGGAGTAGAGACCCAGTACTTC. Protein: CSARLAGVETQYF.

In this sample, this clonotype turned up many times. V and J are TRBV9 and TRBJ1-1; no clear D gene. The CDR3 extends over 13 amino acids. V lost 3 bases and J 1 base, leaving 7 bases between the germline ends. CDR1 and CDR2 from the germline V gene are SGDLS and YYNGEE. For the CDR3, the DNA is TGTGCCAGCAGCGGTCCGGGGAACACTGAAGCTTTCTTT. It is translated as CASSGPGNTEAFF.

The chain links TRBV3-1 to TRBJ2-1; D unclear. The CDR3 is 14 amino acids. CDR1 is LGHDT and CDR2 is YNNKEL in the germline V gene (reference sequence). The V end lost 10 bases, the J end lost 0 bases, and 13 bases lay between the germline ends. CDR3 sequence: CAIQGLSSYNEQFF. CDR3 DNA: TGTGCCATCCAAGGGTTGAGCTCCTACAATGAGCAGTTCTTC.

J is TRBJ2-5 and V is TRBV5-1; the match to TRBD1 covers 9 bases. CDR1 is SGHRS, CDR2 YFSETQ, per germline. Trimming cost V 1 base and J 5 bases; bases outside gene matches: 6. The CDR3 covers 15 residues. This CDR3 is CASSLWTGEGETQYF. The CDR3 DNA reads as TGCGCCAGCAGCTTGTGGACAGGGGAAGGGGAGACCCAGTACTTC.

The gene calls are TRBV11-2 and TRBJ2-4; possibly TRBD1 or TRBD2 for D (6 bases each). Germline V gene sequence: CDR1 SGHAT, CDR2 FQNNGV. The germline V and J ends were trimmed by 1 base and 0 bases, with 13 bases remaining between them. The CDR3 has 17 residues. The CDR3 spells CASSLGRGPTAKNIQYF. For the CDR3, the DNA is TGTGCCAGCAGCTTAGGCCGGGGGCCCACAGCCAAAAACATTCAGTACTTC.

This clonotype was seen only a few times. V gene TRBV20-1 combines with J gene TRBJ1-5; 7 bases line up with TRBD1. V shed 3 bases, J shed 7 bases, and the junction held 12 bases outside the gene matches. The CDR3 length is 15 residues. Germline V CDR1 and CDR2: DFQATT, SNEGSKA (reference sequence). The CDR3, as DNA: TGCAGTGCTAGTTCAGGGACAGTTATCAACCAGCCCCAGCATTTT. It specifies CSASSGTVINQPQHF.

The chain carries TRBV12-3 or TRBV12-4 and TRBJ1-2; the D is unclear. CDR3 length: 15 amino acids. Trimming stripped 3 bases from V and 7 bases from J, with 18 bases between. CDR3: CASSFSGSPKGGYTF. The CDR3 DNA follows: TGTGCCAGCAGTTTTTCCGGGTCACCAAAAGGTGGCTACACCTTC.

V usage is TRBV10-3 and J usage is TRBJ2-7; no clear D. The CDR3 loop spans 16 amino acids. V lost 0 bases to trimming and J lost 3 bases, with 15 bases between them. CDR1 ENHRY and CDR2 SYGVKD come from the germline V gene. DNA for the CDR3: TGTGCCATCAGTGAGTCGGGTCTTAGAGCCCTCTACGAGCAGTACTTC. This encodes CAISESGLRALYEQYF.

This clonotype was observed many times. This chain uses TRBV7-9 with TRBJ1-1; D call uncertain. Germline CDR1 reads SEHNR; CDR2 reads FQNEAQ (reference sequence). Trimming stripped 2 bases from V and 2 bases from J, with 9 bases between. There are 14 residues in the CDR3. The CDR3 DNA is TGTGCCAGCAGCTTATTCGGACCTAACACTGAAGCTTTCTTT. Translating it yields CASSLFGPNTEAFF.